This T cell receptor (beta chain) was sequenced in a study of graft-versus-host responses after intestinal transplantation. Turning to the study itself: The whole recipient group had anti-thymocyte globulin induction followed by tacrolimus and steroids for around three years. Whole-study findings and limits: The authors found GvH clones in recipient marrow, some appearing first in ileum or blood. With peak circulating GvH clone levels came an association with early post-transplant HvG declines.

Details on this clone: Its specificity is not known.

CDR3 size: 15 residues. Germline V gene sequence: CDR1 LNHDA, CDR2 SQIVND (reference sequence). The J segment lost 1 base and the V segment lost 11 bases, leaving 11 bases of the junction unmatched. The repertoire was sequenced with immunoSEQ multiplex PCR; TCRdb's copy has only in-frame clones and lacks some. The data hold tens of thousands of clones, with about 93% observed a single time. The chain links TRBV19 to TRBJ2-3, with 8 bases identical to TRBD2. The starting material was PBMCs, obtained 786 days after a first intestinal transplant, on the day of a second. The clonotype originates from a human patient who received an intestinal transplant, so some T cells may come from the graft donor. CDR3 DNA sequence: TGTGCCTGCAGCGGGAGCCTAGACCGCACAGATACGCAGTATTTT. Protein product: CACSGSLDRTDTQYF.